A selection of T cell receptor beta chains follows, all from one sample in a study of T cell responses to AZD1222 COVID-19 vaccine. The repertoire was sequenced with immunoSEQ multiplex PCR; TCRdb's copy has only in-frame clones and lacks some. The sample includes some 110,000 clones, about 80% seen only once; the top ten take 9.4%. Sequences were derived from peripheral blood, sampled on day 0 of AZD1222 vaccination. The receptors come from an adult in good health. Each CDR3 is given with its conserved first and last residue. Each record gives: CDR3 protein, CDR3 DNA, clone size, J gene, V gene, D gene. D genes are given only for firm matches. Expanded clones get a size class; other rows say once, few or many, or leave the size out.

CDR3: CASSPRGSGYTF
DNA: TGTGCCAGCAGCCCGCGTGGGTCCGGCTACACCTTC
size: NA
J: TRBJ1-2
V: TRBV7-2
D: NA

CDR3: CASCEGNLNSPLHF
DNA: TGTGCCAGTTGCGAGGGCAACCTTAATTCACCCCTCCACTTT
size: NA
J: TRBJ1-6
V: TRBV7-2
D: NA

CDR3: CSASQNGEQFF
DNA: TGCAGTGCTAGCCAGAATGGCGAGCAGTTCTTC
size: NA
J: TRBJ2-1
V: TRBV20-1
D: NA

CDR3: CASSQGSGLLTDTQYF
DNA: TGCGCCAGCAGCCAAGGATCGGGACTCCTCACAGATACGCAGTATTTT
size: NA
J: TRBJ2-3
V: TRBV4-3
D: NA

CDR3: CASSVSNRGEAFF
DNA: TGTGCCAGCAGCGTCTCTAACAGGGGTGAAGCTTTCTTT
size: NA
J: TRBJ1-1
V: TRBV9
D: TRBD1

CDR3: CASSFLGGAPGELFF
DNA: TGCGCCAGCAGTTTCCTCGGGGGGGCCCCCGGGGAGCTGTTTTTT
size: NA
J: TRBJ2-2
V: TRBV5-1
D: TRBD2

CDR3: CASSQQVWSEQYF
DNA: TGTGCCAGCAGCCAACAGGTCTGGAGCGAGCAGTACTTC
size: NA
J: TRBJ2-7
V: TRBV12-3/TRBV12-4
D: NA

CDR3: CASSPGVNEQFF
DNA: TGTGCCAGCTCACCAGGAGTCAATGAGCAGTTCTTC
size: NA
J: TRBJ2-1
V: TRBV18
D: NA

CDR3: CASSQASTSGSIDTQYF
DNA: TGCGCCAGCAGCCAGGCCAGTACTAGCGGGAGTATTGATACGCAGTATTTT
size: once
J: TRBJ2-3
V: TRBV4-3
D: TRBD2

CDR3: CASTWSGTKNIQYF
DNA: TGTGCCAGCACCTGGTCTGGGACCAAAAACATTCAGTACTTC
size: NA
J: TRBJ2-4
V: TRBV28
D: NA

CDR3: CASSQEVGGWQPQHF
DNA: TGTGCCAGCAGCCAAGAGGTGGGTGGGTGGCAGCCCCAGCATTTT
size: once
J: TRBJ1-5
V: TRBV4-2
D: NA

CDR3: CASSLWTDTQYF
DNA: TGTGCCAGCAGTTTATGGACAGATACGCAGTATTTT
size: few
J: TRBJ2-3
V: TRBV28
D: NA

CDR3: CAWSPRLSTYNSPLHF
DNA: TGTGCCTGGAGCCCTCGTCTGAGTACCTATAATTCACCCCTCCACTTT
size: NA
J: TRBJ1-6
V: TRBV30
D: NA

CDR3: CASSWAGAAYEQYF
DNA: TGTGCCAGCAGTTGGGCTGGGGCCGCCTACGAGCAGTACTTC
size: NA
J: TRBJ2-7
V: TRBV28
D: NA

CDR3: CAWTPGDTQYF
DNA: TGTGCCTGGACCCCCGGGGATACGCAGTATTTT
size: NA
J: TRBJ2-3
V: TRBV30
D: NA